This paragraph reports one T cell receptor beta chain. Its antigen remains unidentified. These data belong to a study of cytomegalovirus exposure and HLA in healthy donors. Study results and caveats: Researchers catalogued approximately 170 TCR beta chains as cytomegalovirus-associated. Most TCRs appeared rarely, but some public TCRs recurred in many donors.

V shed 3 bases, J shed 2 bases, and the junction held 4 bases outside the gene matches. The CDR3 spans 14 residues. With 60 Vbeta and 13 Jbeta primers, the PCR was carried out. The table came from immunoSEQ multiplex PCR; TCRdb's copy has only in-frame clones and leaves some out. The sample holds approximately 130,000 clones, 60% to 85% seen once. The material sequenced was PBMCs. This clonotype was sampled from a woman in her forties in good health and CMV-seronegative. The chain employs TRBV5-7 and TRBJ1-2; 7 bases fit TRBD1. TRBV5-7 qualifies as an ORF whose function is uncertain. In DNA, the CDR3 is TGTGCCAGCAGCTCAGGACAGGAGAACTATGGCTACACCTTC. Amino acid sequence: CASSSGQENYGYTF.